One T cell receptor beta chain is described in this entry. Its antigen is undetermined. CDR3 length equals 13 residues. Germline CDR1 and CDR2: SSHAT and FNYEAQ (reference sequence). These data belong to a study of siplizumab effects on memory and regulatory T cells. Findings of the study overall: The authors could not assign a naive or memory phenotype to roughly 75-96% of proliferating CD4+ or CD8+ clones. Some alloreactive sequences were traceable to unstimulated CD4+ memory cells, and siplizumab significantly reduced them. Unstimulated naive T cells seemed to show more diversity than memory cells did, and they also seemed to be among the major contributors to the alloresponse. Treg-derived clones made up an average of about 68% of mappable alloreactive CD4+ clones with siplizumab and over 25% in controls.

Sequenced by immunoSEQ multiplex PCR; TCRdb stores in-frame clones only, minus some. The table shows over 100,000 clones, with roughly 92% occurring only once. Source material: Tregs sorted from blood. The source of this sequence is a human donor in good health. This chain links TRBV7-7 with TRBJ2-4; the D call may be TRBD1 or TRBD2 (5 bases each). CDR3 bases: TGTGCTAGTCTGGGGAGACAGACAAACATTCAGTACTTC. This sequence encodes CASLGRQTNIQYF.